A single T cell receptor (beta chain) is shown here with its context. This sample is drawn from a study of cytomegalovirus exposure and HLA in healthy donors. Assay: immunoSEQ multiplex PCR; the TCRdb copy retains only in-frame clones and omits some. The sample yields 35,000 to 40,000 clones, roughly 91% seen once. V shed 4 bases and J shed 2 bases, with 13 bases lying between them. CDR1 is SGHRS and CDR2 is YFSETQ in the germline V gene. The CDR3 sequence is 14 residues long. The sequence came from a man aged 18 to 30 in good health and CMV-seronegative. The sample comprised PBMCs. The chain uses TRBV5-1 and TRBJ2-7, with D possibly being TRBD1 (6 bases). The CDR3 here is CASSPGQKTYEQYF. CDR3 nucleotide sequence: TGCGCCAGCAGCCCCGGACAGAAAACCTACGAGCAGTACTTC.